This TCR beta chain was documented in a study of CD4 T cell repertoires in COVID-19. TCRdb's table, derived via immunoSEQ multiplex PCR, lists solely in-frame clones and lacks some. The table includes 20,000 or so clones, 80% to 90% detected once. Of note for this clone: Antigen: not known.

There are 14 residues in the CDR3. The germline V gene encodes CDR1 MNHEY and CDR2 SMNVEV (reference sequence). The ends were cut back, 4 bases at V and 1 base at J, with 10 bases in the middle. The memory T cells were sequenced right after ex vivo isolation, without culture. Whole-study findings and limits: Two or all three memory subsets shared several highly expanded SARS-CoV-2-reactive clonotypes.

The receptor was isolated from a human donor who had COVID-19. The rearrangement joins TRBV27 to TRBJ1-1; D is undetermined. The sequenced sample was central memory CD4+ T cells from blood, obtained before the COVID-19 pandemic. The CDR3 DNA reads TGTGCCAGCAGTTATAGACGGGGGAACACTGAAGCTTTCTTT. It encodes CASSYRRGNTEAFF.